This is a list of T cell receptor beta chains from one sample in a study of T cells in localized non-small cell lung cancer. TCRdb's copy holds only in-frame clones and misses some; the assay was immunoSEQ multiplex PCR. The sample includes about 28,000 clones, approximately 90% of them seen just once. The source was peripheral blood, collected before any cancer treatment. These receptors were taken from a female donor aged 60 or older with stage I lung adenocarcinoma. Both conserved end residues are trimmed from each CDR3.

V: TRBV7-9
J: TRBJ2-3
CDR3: ASNFGRTVSTDTQY

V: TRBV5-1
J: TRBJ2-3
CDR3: ASSLLAGGRTDTQY

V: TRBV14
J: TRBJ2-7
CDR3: ASSQWSGGPAEQY

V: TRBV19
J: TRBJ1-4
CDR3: ASSWAGGEKLF

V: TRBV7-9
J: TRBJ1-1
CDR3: ASRGPPGTEAF

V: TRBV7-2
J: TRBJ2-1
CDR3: ASSLVRTGRL

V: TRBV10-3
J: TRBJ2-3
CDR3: AIRFSVGADTQY

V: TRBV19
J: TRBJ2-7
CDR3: ASSQGRSYEQY

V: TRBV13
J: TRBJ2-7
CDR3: ASSLRLAGGRYTYEQY

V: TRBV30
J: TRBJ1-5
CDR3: AWSAYSNQPQH

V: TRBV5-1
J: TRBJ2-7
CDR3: ASSVDPTSSYEQY

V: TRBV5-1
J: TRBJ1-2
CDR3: ASSLGGEDYGYT

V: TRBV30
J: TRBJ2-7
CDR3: AWEGQGNEQY

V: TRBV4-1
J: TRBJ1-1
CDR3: ASSQGWGGTTEAF

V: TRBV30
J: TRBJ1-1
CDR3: AWSVPGNTEAF

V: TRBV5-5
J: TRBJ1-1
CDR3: ASTIGNTEAF

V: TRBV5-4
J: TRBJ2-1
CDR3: ASSTPRDGQNEQF

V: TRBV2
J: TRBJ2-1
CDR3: ASFRIAGGPDEQF

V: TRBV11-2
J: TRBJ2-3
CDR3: ASSFGYTDTQY

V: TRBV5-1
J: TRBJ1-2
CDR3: ASSIGQAGYT

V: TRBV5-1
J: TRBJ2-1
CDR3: ASSASGVAREQF

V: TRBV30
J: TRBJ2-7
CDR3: AWSVLDGEQY

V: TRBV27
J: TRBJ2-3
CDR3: ASRSFGAADTQY

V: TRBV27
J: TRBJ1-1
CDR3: ASSYSRGATEAF

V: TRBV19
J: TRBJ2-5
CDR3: ASSIGPPGETQY

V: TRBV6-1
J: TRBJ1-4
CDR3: ASSGRGEVYEKLF

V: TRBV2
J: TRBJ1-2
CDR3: ASSDGGYGYT

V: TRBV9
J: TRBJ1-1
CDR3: ASSVGGRLNTEAF

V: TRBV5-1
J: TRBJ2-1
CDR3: ASSPGQLSYNEQF

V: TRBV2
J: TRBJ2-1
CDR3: ASSSERDGYEQF

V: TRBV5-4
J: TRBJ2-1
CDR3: ASSFPTGNDEQF

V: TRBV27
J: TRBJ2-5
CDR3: ASSLLETQY

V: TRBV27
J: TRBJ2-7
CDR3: ASGGRVNEQY

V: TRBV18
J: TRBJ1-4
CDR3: ASSATGVRGEKLF

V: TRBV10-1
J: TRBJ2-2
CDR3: ASSERGGVTGELF

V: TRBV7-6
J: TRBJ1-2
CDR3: ASSLAGRSYT

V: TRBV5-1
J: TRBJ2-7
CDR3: ASRPGTSGSYEQY

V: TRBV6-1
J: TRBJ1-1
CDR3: ASSEPRGGTEAF

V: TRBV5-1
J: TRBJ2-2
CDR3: ASETGQSTGELF

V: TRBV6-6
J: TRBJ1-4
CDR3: ASSLIGGEKEKLF

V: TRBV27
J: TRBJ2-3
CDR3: ASSWTITDTQY

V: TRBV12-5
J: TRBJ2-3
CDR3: ASGGRAGASTDTQY

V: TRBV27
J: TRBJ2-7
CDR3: ASSTATGGPYEQY

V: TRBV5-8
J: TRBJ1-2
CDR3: ASSSTGGGYGYT

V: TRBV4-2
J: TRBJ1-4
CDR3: ASSQERQGGFNEKLF

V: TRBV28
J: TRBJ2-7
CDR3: ASSLSGAALPY

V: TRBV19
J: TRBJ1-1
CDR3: ASSILLSVQGEAF

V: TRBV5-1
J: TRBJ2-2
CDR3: ASSLIPTGELF

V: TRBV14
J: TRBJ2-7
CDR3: ASSQVGGGQY

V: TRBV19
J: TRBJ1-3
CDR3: ASTSLPSSGNTIY

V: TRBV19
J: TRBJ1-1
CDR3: ASSIPGQRNTEAF

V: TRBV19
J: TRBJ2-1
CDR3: ASSLLGSSYNEQF